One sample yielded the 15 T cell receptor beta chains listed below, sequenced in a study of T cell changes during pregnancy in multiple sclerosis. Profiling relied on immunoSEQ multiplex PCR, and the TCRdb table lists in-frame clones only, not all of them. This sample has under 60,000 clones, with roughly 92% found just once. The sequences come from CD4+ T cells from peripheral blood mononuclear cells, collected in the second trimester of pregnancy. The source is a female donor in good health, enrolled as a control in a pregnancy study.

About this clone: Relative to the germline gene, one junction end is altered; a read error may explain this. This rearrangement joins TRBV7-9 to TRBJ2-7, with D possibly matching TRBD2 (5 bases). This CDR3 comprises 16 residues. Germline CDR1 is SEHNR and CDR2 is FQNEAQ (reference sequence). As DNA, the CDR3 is TGTGCCAGCAGCCTAGCCGTACACCAGGCCTCCTACGAGCAGTACTTC. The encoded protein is CASSLAVHQASYEQYF.

The CDR3 sequence is CAISESYVDRAEQYF. In DNA form, the CDR3 reads TGTGCCATCAGTGAGTCCTACGTGGACAGGGCCGAGCAGTACTTC. The gene calls are TRBV10-3 and TRBJ2-5; 8 bases are a match to TRBD1. Matching the DNA end better, TRBJ2-7 makes the J call doubtful. Germline lookup yields CDR1 ENHRY and CDR2 SYGVKD. The CDR3 consists of 15 residues.

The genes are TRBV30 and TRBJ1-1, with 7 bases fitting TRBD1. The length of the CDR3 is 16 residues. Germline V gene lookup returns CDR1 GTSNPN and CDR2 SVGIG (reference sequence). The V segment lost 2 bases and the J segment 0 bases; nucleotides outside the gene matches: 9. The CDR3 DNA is TGTGCCTGGAGTAGACCGGGACAGCGGCTGAACACTGAAGCTTTCTTT. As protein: CAWSRPGQRLNTEAFF.

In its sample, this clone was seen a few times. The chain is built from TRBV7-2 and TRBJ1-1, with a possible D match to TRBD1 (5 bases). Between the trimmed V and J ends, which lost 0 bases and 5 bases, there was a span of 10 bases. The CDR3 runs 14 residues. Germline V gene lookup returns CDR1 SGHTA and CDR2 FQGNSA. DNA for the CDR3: TGTGCCAGCAGCTTAGCGGGGGGTCGAACTGAAGCTTTCTTT. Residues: CASSLAGGRTEAFF.

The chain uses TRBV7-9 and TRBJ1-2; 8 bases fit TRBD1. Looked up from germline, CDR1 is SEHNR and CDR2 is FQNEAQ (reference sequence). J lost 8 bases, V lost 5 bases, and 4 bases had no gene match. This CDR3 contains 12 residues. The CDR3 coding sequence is TGTGCCAGCAGCCACGGGACAGGCGGCTACACCTTC. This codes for CASSHGTGGYTF.

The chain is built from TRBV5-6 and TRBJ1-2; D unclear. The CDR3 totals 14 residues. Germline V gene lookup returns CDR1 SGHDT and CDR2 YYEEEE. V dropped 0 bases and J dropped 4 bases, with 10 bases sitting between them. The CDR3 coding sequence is TGTGCCAGCAGCTTGGTGCGGGTCCCCTATGGCTACACCTTC. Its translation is CASSLVRVPYGYTF.

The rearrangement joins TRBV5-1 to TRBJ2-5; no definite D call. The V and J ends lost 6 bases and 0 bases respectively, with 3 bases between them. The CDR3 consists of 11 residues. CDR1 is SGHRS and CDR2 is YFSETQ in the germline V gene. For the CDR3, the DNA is TGCGCCAGCACCGACCAAGAGACCCAGTACTTC. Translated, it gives CASTDQETQYF.

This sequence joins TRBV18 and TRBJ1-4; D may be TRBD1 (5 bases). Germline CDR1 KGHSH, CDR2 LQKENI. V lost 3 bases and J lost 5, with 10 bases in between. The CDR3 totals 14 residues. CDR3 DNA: TGTGCCAGCTCACCGGGGCAGTTCAATGAAAAACTGTTTTTT. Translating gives CASSPGQFNEKLFF.

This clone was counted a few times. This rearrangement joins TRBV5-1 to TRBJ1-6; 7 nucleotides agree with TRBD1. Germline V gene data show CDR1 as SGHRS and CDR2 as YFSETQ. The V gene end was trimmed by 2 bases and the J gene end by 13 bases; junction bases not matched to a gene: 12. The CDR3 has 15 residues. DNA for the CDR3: TGCGCCAGCAGCTTACTGACAGGGCGTAGGTCGCCCCTCCACTTT. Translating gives CASSLLTGRRSPLHF. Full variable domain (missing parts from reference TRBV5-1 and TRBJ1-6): KAGVTQTPRYLIKTRGQQVTLSCSPISGHRSVSWYQQTPGQGLQFLFEYFSETQRNKGNFPGRFSGRQFSNSRSEMNVSTLELGDSALYLCASSLLTGRRSPLHFGNGTRLTVT.

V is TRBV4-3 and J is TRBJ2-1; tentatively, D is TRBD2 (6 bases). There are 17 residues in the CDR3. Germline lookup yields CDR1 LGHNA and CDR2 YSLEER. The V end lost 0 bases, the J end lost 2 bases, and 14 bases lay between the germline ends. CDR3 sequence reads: CASSQDSWRGTYNEQFF. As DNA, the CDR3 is TGCGCCAGCAGCCAAGATTCTTGGCGGGGTACCTACAATGAGCAGTTCTTC.

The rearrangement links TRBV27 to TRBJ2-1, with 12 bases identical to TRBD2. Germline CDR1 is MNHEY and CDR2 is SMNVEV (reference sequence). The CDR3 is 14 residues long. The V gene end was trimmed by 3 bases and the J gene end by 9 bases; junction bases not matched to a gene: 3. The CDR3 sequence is CASSFLAGGPEQFF. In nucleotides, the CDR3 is TGTGCCAGCAGTTTTCTAGCGGGGGGGCCTGAGCAGTTCTTC.

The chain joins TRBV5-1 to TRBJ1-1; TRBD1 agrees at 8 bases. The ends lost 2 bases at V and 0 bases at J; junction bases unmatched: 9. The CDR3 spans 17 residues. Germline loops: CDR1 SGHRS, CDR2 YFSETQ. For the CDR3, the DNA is TGCGCCAGCAGCTTACTCCGCGACAGGGGATTGAACACTGAAGCTTTCTTT. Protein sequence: CASSLLRDRGLNTEAFF. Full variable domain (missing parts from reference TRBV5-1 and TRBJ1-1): KAGVTQTPRYLIKTRGQQVTLSCSPISGHRSVSWYQQTPGQGLQFLFEYFSETQRNKGNFPGRFSGRQFSNSRSEMNVSTLELGDSALYLCASSLLRDRGLNTEAFFGQGTRLTVV.

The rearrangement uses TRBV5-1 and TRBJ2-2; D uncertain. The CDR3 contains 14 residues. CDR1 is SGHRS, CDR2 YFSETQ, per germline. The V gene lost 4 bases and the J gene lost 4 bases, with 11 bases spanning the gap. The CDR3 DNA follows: TGCGCCAGCAGCCCATTACAACGCACCGGGGAGCTGTTTTTT. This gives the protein CASSPLQRTGELFF.

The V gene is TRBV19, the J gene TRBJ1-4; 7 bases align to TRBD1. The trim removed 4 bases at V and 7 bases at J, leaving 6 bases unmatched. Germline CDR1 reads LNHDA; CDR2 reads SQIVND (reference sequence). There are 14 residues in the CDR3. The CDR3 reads CASSTDRVGEKLFF. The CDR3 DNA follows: TGTGCCAGTAGTACCGACAGGGTCGGTGAAAAACTGTTTTTT.

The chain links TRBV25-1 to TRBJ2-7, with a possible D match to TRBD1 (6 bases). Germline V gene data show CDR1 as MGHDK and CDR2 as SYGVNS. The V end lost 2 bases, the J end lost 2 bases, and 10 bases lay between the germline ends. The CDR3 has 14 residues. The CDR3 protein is CASSETTGPYEQYF. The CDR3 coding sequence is TGTGCCAGCAGTGAAACTACAGGGCCCTACGAGCAGTACTTC.